Presented here are 12 T cell receptor beta chains from one specimen sequenced in a study of T cells of healthy individuals. Via MiXCR, TCRdb re-called the 5' RACE reads, giving one row per CDR3 protein. There are 40,000 to 60,000 distinct CDR3 sequences in the sample; roughly 14% occur only once, and 15% to 20% lies in the top ten. These receptors all come from a human donor in good health.

This clonotype was seen at least ten times. This CDR3 is CASILGQRNTEAFF. In nucleotides, the CDR3 is TGTGCCAGCATACTGGGACAGAGAAACACTGAAGCTTTCTTT. The chain links TRBV12-3 or TRBV12-4 to TRBJ1-1; the match to TRBD1 covers 7 bases. V gave up 7 bases and J gave up 2 bases; unmatched junction bases: 7. The CDR3 runs 14 residues.

The V call is TRBV3-1, the J call TRBJ2-3; 7 bases map to TRBD2. The J segment lost 2 bases and the V segment lost 5 bases, leaving 4 bases of the junction unmatched. This CDR3 region has 14 residues. Germline V gives CDR1 LGHDT, CDR2 YNNKEL (reference sequence). The CDR3 loop is CASSFTSATDTQYF. The CDR3 DNA follows: TGTGCCAGCAGCTTCACTAGCGCCACAGATACGCAGTATTTT.

This clonotype was seen ten or more times. This chain connects TRBV4-1 to TRBJ1-5; D gene uncertain. The CDR3 sequence is 16 residues long. The V end lost 1 base, the J end lost 4 bases, and 14 bases lay between the germline ends. The germline CDR1 and CDR2 sequences are MGHRA and YSYEKL. CDR3 DNA: TGCGCCAGCAGCCAAGGAGGGTCAGGACCGAATCAGCCCCAGCATTTT. It specifies CASSQGGSGPNQPQHF.

The chain joins TRBV29-1 to TRBJ1-1, with a weak D call TRBD1 (5 bases). The CDR3 sequence is 14 residues long. V lost 2 bases and J 4 bases, leaving 14 bases between the germline ends. In germline, CDR1 is SQVTM, CDR2 ANQGSEA. The CDR3 reads CSVEPGGAGTEAFF. CDR3 sequence (DNA): TGCAGCGTTGAACCAGGCGGGGCGGGCACTGAAGCTTTCTTT.

This clonotype was detected ten times or more. The V and J genes are TRBV5-1 and TRBJ2-1; 9 nucleotides match TRBD2. V was clipped by 3 bases and J by 8 bases; unmatched bases: 24. Germline CDR1 SGHRS, CDR2 YFSETQ. The CDR3 spans 20 residues. The CDR3 spells CASSSLPPGLAVRDIHEQFF. The CDR3 DNA follows: TGCGCCAGCAGCTCTCTCCCTCCGGGACTAGCTGTTAGAGATATTCATGAGCAGTTCTTC.

The rearrangement joins TRBV30 to TRBJ2-3, with 10 bases aligning to TRBD2. CDR3 length equals 13 residues. Germline assignment: CDR1 GTSNPN and CDR2 SVGIG (reference sequence). The junction had 4 bases not matched to a gene; V was cut back by 5 bases and J by 5 bases. The chain's CDR3 is CAWGSGGRDTQYF. The CDR3 region has the DNA TGTGCCTGGGGTAGCGGGGGGCGAGATACGCAGTATTTT.

This sequence joins TRBV29-1 and TRBJ1-4, with no clear D. The CDR3 contains 12 residues. Germline loops: CDR1 SQVTM, CDR2 ANQGSEA. Trimming removed 6 bases at V and 2 bases at J, with 7 bases between. CDR3 region: CSVTVTNEKLFF. The CDR3, as DNA: TGCAGCGTGACCGTTACTAATGAAAAACTGTTTTTT.

A few counts support this clonotype. CDR3 in DNA: TGTGCCAGCAGTTTGACAGGGGTGGGCTACACCTTC. Amino acid sequence: CASSLTGVGYTF. The rearrangement links TRBV12-3 or TRBV12-4 to TRBJ1-2; 8 nucleotides align to TRBD1. CDR3 length equals 12 residues. J gave up 8 bases and V 3 bases, and 2 bases lay outside the gene matches.

The CDR3 protein is CASSSGYTQYF. CDR3 bases: TGTGCCAGCAGCTCGGGTTACACGCAGTATTTT. The chain uses TRBV5-4 and TRBJ2-3; D gene uncertain. The CDR3 has 11 amino acids. Germline V CDR1 and CDR2: SGHNT, YYREEE (reference sequence). With 3 bases removed from V and 9 bases from J, the gap between germline ends came to 8 bases.

The rearrangement joins TRBV12-3 or TRBV12-4 to TRBJ2-7; D is unresolved. Trimming stripped 6 bases from V and 5 bases from J, with 14 bases between. The CDR3 covers 13 residues. The CDR3 loop is CASSLPPAHEQYF. The CDR3 DNA sequence: TGTGCCAGCAGCCTTCCCCCCGCCCACGAGCAGTACTTC.

This clonotype came up many times. The chain combines TRBV9 with TRBJ2-5; D unresolved. V lost 3 bases and J 4 bases, leaving 4 bases between the germline ends. CDR1 is SGDLS and CDR2 is YYNGEE in the germline V gene. The CDR3 runs to 11 residues. CDR3 sequence (DNA): TGTGCCAGCAGCGATCGAGAGACCCAGTACTTC. Encoded protein: CASSDRETQYF.

The chain carries TRBV2 and TRBJ2-1; D is perhaps TRBD1 or TRBD2 (5 bases each). Trimming pared 8 bases from V and 7 bases from J, leaving 15 bases between. Germline V gene lookup returns CDR1 SNHLY and CDR2 FYNNEI. This CDR3 has 13 amino acids. In DNA, the CDR3 is TGTGCCAGCCGCCGGGACGCCGGGAATGAGCAGTTCTTC. This gives the protein CASRRDAGNEQFF.